Presented here are 28 T cell receptor beta chains from one specimen sequenced in a study of shared clonotypes between healthy human individuals. Generated by immunoSEQ multiplex PCR, the TCRdb table keeps only in-frame clones and is missing some. Of approximately 530,000 clones in the sample, 90% to 96% were seen once. Sequenced sample: naive CD4+ T cells sorted from blood. Subset denoted: CD45RA+ positively selected. The receptors shown here come from a woman in her thirties in good health.

The chain is built from TRBV5-4 and TRBJ2-7, with D uncertain. CDR1 and CDR2 from the germline V gene are SGHNT and YYREEE (reference sequence). V lost 4 bases and J lost 3, with 20 bases in between. This CDR3 has 16 residues. CDR3 DNA sequence: TGTGCCAGCAGCCCCTCCGGCGGAAGACTGGTCTACGAGCAGTACTTC. This encodes CASSPSGGRLVYEQYF.

This clone was picked up a small number of times. This chain connects TRBV7-3 to TRBJ2-7; no firm D call. V was shortened by 6 bases and J by 0 bases, with 12 bases between the two germline ends. The CDR3 totals 14 residues. From germline, CDR1 is SGHTA and CDR2 FQGTGA. CDR3 sequence (DNA): TGTGCCAGCAGTTTAGGACCCCGCTCCTACGAGCAGTACTTC. This codes for CASSLGPRSYEQYF.

This chain uses TRBV28 with TRBJ1-5; no firm D call. The CDR3 runs to 17 residues. In germline, CDR1 is MDHEN, CDR2 SYDVKM. The V end lost 6 bases, the J end lost 2 bases, and 20 bases lay between the germline ends. The CDR3 region is CASRAAQPPRGNQPQHF. CDR3 sequence (DNA): TGTGCCAGCAGGGCCGCGCAGCCCCCAAGGGGCAATCAGCCCCAGCATTTT.

This chain links TRBV5-1 with TRBJ2-5; tentative D call: TRBD2 (6 bases). CDR1 is SGHRS and CDR2 is YFSETQ in the germline V gene. V was cut by 3 bases and J by 2 bases, with 11 bases left in between. CDR3 size: 14 residues. The CDR3 here is CASSWGRTQETQYF. In DNA form, the CDR3 reads TGCGCCAGCAGCTGGGGGAGGACTCAAGAGACCCAGTACTTC.

V gene TRBV27 combines with J gene TRBJ2-7, with a possible D match to TRBD2 (5 bases). V was pared by 4 bases and J by 0 bases, with 16 bases between. This CDR3 has 16 residues. CDR1 is MNHEY, CDR2 SMNVEV, per germline (reference sequence). The CDR3 loop reads CASSSQIREFSYEQYF. The CDR3 DNA reads as TGTGCCAGCAGTTCCCAGATTAGGGAGTTCTCCTACGAGCAGTACTTC.

The V call is TRBV28, the J call TRBJ2-3, with D uncertain. The CDR3 totals 13 residues. Germline V gene lookup returns CDR1 MDHEN and CDR2 SYDVKM. Trimming pared 7 bases from V and 0 bases from J, leaving 8 bases between. The CDR3 sequence: CASIASSTDTQYF. In DNA form, the CDR3 reads TGTGCCAGCATCGCCTCTAGCACAGATACGCAGTATTTT.

The V and J genes are TRBV30 and TRBJ2-3; no clear D. The CDR3 runs 14 residues. The V end lost 3 bases, the J end lost 4 bases, and 14 bases lay between the germline ends. Germline assignment: CDR1 GTSNPN and CDR2 SVGIG (reference sequence). The CDR3 protein is CAWRSIVRADTQYF. For the CDR3, the DNA is TGTGCCTGGAGGTCGATTGTCAGAGCAGATACGCAGTATTTT.

V usage is TRBV4-1 and J usage is TRBJ1-1; TRBD1 matches 8 bases. Germline V gene lookup returns CDR1 MGHRA and CDR2 YSYEKL. Trimming took 3 bases from V and 1 from J; bases not matched to a gene: 10. The CDR3 is made up of 17 amino acids. Here the CDR3 reads CASSHLDRGRSNTEAFF. The DNA for the CDR3 is TGCGCCAGCAGCCATCTCGACAGGGGAAGGTCGAACACTGAAGCTTTCTTT.

The chain links TRBV5-1 to TRBJ2-1; 9 bases are a match to TRBD1. The junction had 5 bases not matched to a gene; V was cut back by 6 bases and J by 1 base. CDR3 size: 15 residues. Germline CDR1 is SGHRS and CDR2 is YFSETQ. The CDR3 loop is CASTNGTGSYNEQFF. In nucleotides, the CDR3 is TGCGCCAGCACCAACGGGACAGGGTCCTACAATGAGCAGTTCTTC.

This chain connects TRBV28 to TRBJ2-5, with D possibly matching TRBD2 (5 bases). The end of the DNA fits TRBJ2-7 better, so the J call may be wrong. This CDR3 comprises 14 residues. Per germline, CDR1 MDHEN and CDR2 SYDVKM. CDR3: CASSFPRLTYEQYF. In DNA form, the CDR3 reads TGTGCCAGCAGTTTCCCAAGACTAACCTACGAGCAGTACTTC.

The chain has TRBV10-3 and TRBJ2-3; TRBD2 is a possible D gene (5 bases). Trimming removed 4 bases from V and 2 bases from J, with 7 bases in between. This CDR3 region has 13 residues. Per the germline V gene, CDR1 is ENHRY and CDR2 is SYGVKD. Here the CDR3 reads CAISVGNTDTQYF. The CDR3 DNA sequence: TGTGCCATCAGTGTCGGGAACACAGATACGCAGTATTTT.

The gene calls are TRBV7-9 and TRBJ1-5; D might be TRBD1 (5 bases). The CDR3 has 17 amino acids. Germline lookup yields CDR1 SEHNR and CDR2 FQNEAQ (reference sequence). The V and J ends lost 1 base and 6 bases respectively, with 19 bases between them. The CDR3 sequence: CASSLEVAWGSSQPQHF. CDR3 bases: TGTGCCAGCAGCTTAGAGGTAGCGTGGGGGAGTTCTCAGCCCCAGCATTTT. The variable domain in full, completed from reference TRBV7-9 and TRBJ1-5, reads DTGVSQNPRHKITKRGQNVTFRCDPISEHNRLYWYRQTLGQGPEFLTYFQNEAQLEKSRLLSDRFSAERPKGSFSTLEIQRTEQGDSAMYLCASSLEVAWGSSQPQHFGDGTRLSIL.

This chain connects TRBV19 to TRBJ2-2; D remains ambiguous. Germline lookup yields CDR1 LNHDA and CDR2 SQIVND (reference sequence). Trimming cost V 3 bases and J 0 bases, with 11 bases left between them. The CDR3 loop spans 16 amino acids. The CDR3 loop reads CASSMRSSANTGELFF. The CDR3 region has the DNA TGTGCCAGTAGTATGAGGTCCAGCGCGAACACCGGGGAGCTGTTTTTT.

This clone is a singleton in its sample. The chain couples TRBV5-4 to TRBJ2-5; TRBD2 matches 13 bases. The V gene's germline CDR1 is SGHNT and CDR2 YYREEE (reference sequence). V was clipped by 4 bases and J by 5 bases; unmatched bases: 8. CDR3 length equals 16 residues. CDR3 in amino acids: CASSRGLAGVVETQYF. The CDR3 DNA reads as TGTGCCAGCAGCCGCGGACTAGCGGGAGTGGTGGAGACCCAGTACTTC.

The chain links TRBV7-2 to TRBJ2-1, with TRBD2 identical over 9 bases. CDR1 and CDR2 from the germline V gene are SGHTA and FQGNSA. The junction had 12 bases not matched to a gene; V was cut back by 5 bases and J by 1 base. The CDR3 covers 18 residues. The CDR3 DNA is TGTGCCAGCAGCACCCGCCCCAGTAGCGGGAGTTCCTACAATGAGCAGTTCTTC. It encodes CASSTRPSSGSSYNEQFF.

This chain connects TRBV7-3 to TRBJ2-1; D unclear. Germline CDR1 and CDR2: SGHTA and FQGTGA. This CDR3 is built from 15 residues. V lost 2 bases and J 0 bases, leaving 8 bases between the germline ends. CDR3 sequence: CASSLSDLSYNEQFF. The CDR3, as DNA: TGTGCCAGCAGCTTATCGGACCTCTCCTACAATGAGCAGTTCTTC.

The J gene is TRBJ2-3, the V gene TRBV11-2; 9 bases fit TRBD1. The junction had 13 bases not matched to a gene; V was cut back by 3 bases and J by 6 bases. Germline V lookup: CDR1 SGHAT, CDR2 FQNNGV. CDR3 length equals 17 residues. The CDR3 region is CASSFYGNRGQGDTQYF. Here the CDR3 DNA reads TGTGCCAGCAGCTTTTACGGAAACAGGGGGCAAGGGGATACGCAGTATTTT.

This clone was observed once. The chain links TRBV18 to TRBJ1-2; D remains ambiguous. The germline CDR1 and CDR2 sequences are KGHSH and LQKENI. The germline V and J ends were trimmed by 0 bases and 6 bases, with 17 bases remaining between them. The CDR3 loop spans 16 amino acids. For the CDR3, the DNA is TGTGCCAGCTCACCACCGGTTTCTACGGATCTCCATGGCTACACCTTC. It translates to CASSPPVSTDLHGYTF.

V gene TRBV19 combines with J gene TRBJ2-5; D is undetermined. Germline V gives CDR1 LNHDA, CDR2 SQIVND (reference sequence). The ends were cut back, 1 base at V and 2 bases at J, with 14 bases in the middle. The CDR3 loop spans 16 amino acids. The DNA for the CDR3 is TGTGCCAGTAGTATAGCCGGTTCGGGCCGGCAAGAGACCCAGTACTTC. This encodes CASSIAGSGRQETQYF.

CDR3 in DNA: TGTGCCAGCAGTGAGCTACCTACAGGGGGGGTCAATGAGCAGTTCTTC. This sequence encodes CASSELPTGGVNEQFF. V is TRBV25-1 and J is TRBJ2-1; weak D call: TRBD1 (8 bases). The CDR3 has 16 amino acids. CDR1 is MGHDK and CDR2 is SYGVNS in the germline V gene. Trimming stripped 3 bases from V and 6 bases from J, with 18 bases between.

The chain employs TRBV2 and TRBJ1-5; the D is unclear. The germline gives CDR1 SNHLY, CDR2 FYNNEI. Trimming took 2 bases from V and 7 from J, leaving 9 bases between them. The CDR3 runs to 13 residues. CDR3 sequence reads: CASSERRQQPQHF. The CDR3 nucleotides read TGTGCCAGCAGTGAAAGACGTCAACAGCCCCAGCATTTT.

For the CDR3, the DNA is TGTGCCAGCAGCGGGAGGACAGTCTATGGCTACACCTTC. Translating gives CASSGRTVYGYTF. The rearrangement joins TRBV5-8 to TRBJ1-2; possibly TRBD1 for D (6 bases). CDR1 SGHTS and CDR2 YDEGEE come from the germline V gene. Trimming cost V 4 bases and J 4 bases, with 11 bases left between them. CDR3 size: 13 residues. The entire variable domain, with the rest obtained from reference TRBV5-8 and TRBJ1-2, is as follows: EAGVTQSPTHLIKTRGQQATLRCSPISGHTSVYWYQQALGLGLQFLLWYDEGEERNRGNFPPRFSGRQFPNYSSELNVNALELEDSALYLCASSGRTVYGYTFGSGTRLTVV.

J is TRBJ2-7 and V is TRBV10-3; 9 bases agree with TRBD1. The V gene end was trimmed by 6 bases and the J gene end by 2 bases; junction bases not matched to a gene: 8. CDR3 length: 15 residues. CDR1 and CDR2 from the germline V gene are ENHRY and SYGVKD. CDR3 protein: CAIRDGQGFTYEQYF. Written as DNA, the CDR3 is TGTGCCATCAGGGACGGACAGGGGTTTACCTACGAGCAGTACTTC.

The V gene is TRBV6-5, the J gene TRBJ1-5; 9 bases align to TRBD1. The CDR3 is 15 residues long. J gave up 3 bases and V 7 bases, and 7 bases lay outside the gene matches. Germline V gene sequence: CDR1 MNHEY, CDR2 SVGAGI. The CDR3 spells CASKDGQGLNQPQHF. The CDR3 nucleotides read TGTGCCAGCAAGGACGGACAGGGGCTCAATCAGCCCCAGCATTTT.

The rearrangement uses TRBV29-1 and TRBJ1-4, with D uncertain. The germline gives CDR1 SQVTM, CDR2 ANQGSEA. There are 14 residues in the CDR3. Between the trimmed V and J ends, which lost 2 bases and 10 bases, there was a span of 17 bases. The CDR3 sequence is CSVEIRALGSKLFF. As DNA, the CDR3 is TGCAGCGTTGAAATTCGGGCCCTTGGTTCAAAACTGTTTTTT.

The V gene is TRBV19, the J gene TRBJ2-1, with D tentatively TRBD2 (5 bases). The V end was cut by 4 bases, the J end by 6 bases, with 16 bases between. This CDR3 contains 15 residues. CDR1 and CDR2 (germline): LNHDA, SQIVND (reference sequence). The DNA of the CDR3 is TGTGCCAGTAGTACCTCTGGGGAGTCGTCCAATGAGCAGTTCTTC. This translates into CASSTSGESSNEQFF.

This chain joins TRBV2 and TRBJ1-2; D might be TRBD1 (5 bases). Trimming stripped 3 bases from V and 0 bases from J, with 17 bases between. Germline values: CDR1 SNHLY, CDR2 FYNNEI. This CDR3 comprises 17 residues. The CDR3 sequence: CASSDGGSPAANYGYTF. The CDR3, as DNA: TGTGCCAGCAGTGATGGGGGGTCCCCGGCCGCTAACTATGGCTACACCTTC.

The chain is built from TRBV5-1 and TRBJ2-2; 8 bases are shared with TRBD2. V shed 0 bases, J shed 4 bases, and the junction held 5 bases outside the gene matches. The CDR3 is made up of 16 amino acids. CDR1 and CDR2 from the germline V gene are SGHRS and YFSETQ. The DNA of the CDR3 is TGCGCCAGCAGCTTGGTTGCGGGAGGTTTCACCGGGGAGCTGTTTTTT. Translation gives CASSLVAGGFTGELFF. The variable domain in full, with the rest retrieved from reference TRBV5-1 and TRBJ2-2, is KAGVTQTPRYLIKTRGQQVTLSCSPISGHRSVSWYQQTPGQGLQFLFEYFSETQRNKGNFPGRFSGRQFSNSRSEMNVSTLELGDSALYLCASSLVAGGFTGELFFGEGSRLTVL.